A selection of T cell receptor beta chains follows, all from one sample in a study of response to subunit inactivated influenza vaccine. Each CDR3 protein gets one entry after TCRdb re-called the RT-PCR reads with MiXCR. The top ten hold 35% to 40% of the sample, which has roughly 160,000 distinct CDR3 sequences, approximately 11% seen once. This specimen consisted of CD8+ T cells sorted from PBMCs, obtained less than 30 months after vaccination. These receptors were obtained from a man aged 50-75 years who received an inactivated influenza vaccine. Each CDR3 is given with its conserved first and last residue. The D gene is left open where the match is weak. The size entry is marked missing in some rows and otherwise reads once, few, many or a size class.

TRBV27	few	-	TRBJ2-7	CASSWGQSSYEQYF	TGTGCCAGCAGTTGGGGTCAAAGCTCCTACGAGCAGTACTTC
TRBV19	few	TRBD2	TRBJ2-3	CASSRLAGEGTDTQYF	TGTGCCAGTAGTCGACTAGCGGGAGAGGGCACAGATACGCAGTATTTT
TRBV12-3/TRBV12-4	many	TRBD2	TRBJ2-1	CASDRGGSSYNEQFF	TGTGCCAGCGATCGGGGGGGAAGCTCCTACAATGAGCAGTTCTTC
TRBV20-1	many	-	TRBJ2-1	CSARPLTGDYNEQFF	TGCAGTGCTCGACCATTAACGGGCGACTACAATGAGCAGTTCTTC
TRBV5-1	-	TRBD2	TRBJ2-7	CASSIGTSGIYEQYF	TGCGCCAGCAGCATCGGGACTAGCGGAATATACGAGCAGTACTTC
TRBV24-1	few	-	TRBJ2-3	CATSDFPRTGWDTQYF	TGTGCCACCAGTGATTTTCCCCGGACGGGTTGGGATACGCAGTATTTT
TRBV7-9	few	-	TRBJ2-7	CASTSAELHYEQYF	TGTGCCAGCACCTCGGCTGAGCTGCACTACGAGCAGTACTTC
TRBV19	few	TRBD2	TRBJ2-1	CASSLTSGTVNEQFF	TGTGCCAGTAGTTTGACTAGCGGGACCGTCAATGAGCAGTTCTTC
TRBV9	few	TRBD2	TRBJ2-1	CASSPTGTSLDEQFF	TGTGCCAGCAGCCCGACCGGGACTAGCCTCGATGAGCAGTTCTTC
TRBV29-1	many	TRBD1	TRBJ2-7	CSVGGQGLAYEQYF	TGCAGCGTTGGAGGACAGGGGTTGGCCTACGAGCAGTACTTC
TRBV20-1	-	TRBD2	TRBJ2-1	CSAEFRLADYNEQFF	TGCAGTGCAGAGTTCAGACTAGCGGACTACAATGAGCAGTTCTTC
TRBV2	few	-	TRBJ1-1	CASSDWSGGGLAFF	TGTGCCAGCAGTGATTGGTCGGGCGGGGGGCTTGCTTTCTTT
TRBV6-5	-	TRBD1	TRBJ2-5	CASSYSTGVAIALVQETQYF	TGTGCCAGCAGTTACTCGACAGGGGTGGCTATAGCCTTGGTCCAAGAGACCCAGTACTTC
TRBV7-6	few	TRBD2	TRBJ2-2	CASSQLAGGGNTGELFF	TGTGCCAGCAGCCAACTAGCGGGAGGGGGAAACACCGGGGAGCTGTTTTTT
TRBV11-2	many	-	TRBJ2-4	CASSLGSRLGDIQYF	TGTGCCAGCAGCTTAGGGTCTCGGTTGGGGGACATTCAGTACTTC
TRBV20-1	-	-	TRBJ2-1	CSAPLQAGSSYNEQFF	TGCAGTGCTCCCCTTCAGGCGGGGAGCTCCTACAATGAGCAGTTCTTC
TRBV12-3/TRBV12-4	many	-	TRBJ2-1	CASSLTGGNGEQFF	TGTGCCAGCAGTTTAACTGGCGGGAACGGTGAGCAGTTCTTC
TRBV25-1	-	-	TRBJ2-1	CASRQYNEQFF	TGTGCCAGCAGGCAATACAATGAGCAGTTCTTC
TRBV25-1	many	-	TRBJ2-7	CASSPGLLYEQYF	TGTGCCAGCAGTCCGGGACTCCTCTACGAGCAGTACTTC
TRBV3-1	many	-	TRBJ2-1	CASSQDLGNEQFF	TGTGCCAGCAGCCAAGATTTAGGCAATGAGCAGTTCTTC
TRBV29-1	few	TRBD1	TRBJ2-7	CSVEAGTGGREQYF	TGCAGCGTTGAGGCCGGGACAGGGGGCAGAGAGCAGTACTTC
TRBV4-2	-	TRBD1	TRBJ2-7	CASSQDLQGAVTYEQYF	TGTGCCAGCAGCCAAGATTTACAGGGGGCTGTCACCTACGAGCAGTACTTC
TRBV28	few	TRBD1	TRBJ1-1	CASSLTGVSGEAFF	TGTGCCAGCAGTTTAACAGGGGTTTCTGGTGAAGCTTTCTTT
TRBV20-1	few	-	TRBJ2-2	CSATELNTGELFF	TGCAGTGCTACCGAGCTCAACACCGGGGAGCTGTTTTTT
TRBV9	-	TRBD1	TRBJ2-3	CASSGLGTGIPTDTQYF	TGTGCCAGCAGCGGCCTCGGGACAGGGATACCCACAGATACGCAGTATTTT
TRBV12-3/TRBV12-4	-	-	TRBJ2-1	CASGWRARENEQFF	TGTGCCAGCGGATGGAGGGCGCGGGAAAATGAGCAGTTCTTC
TRBV5-6	-	-	TRBJ2-1	CASSSTASEQFF	TGTGCCAGCAGTTCCACTGCCAGCGAGCAGTTCTTC
TRBV20-1	few	-	TRBJ2-1	CSRLDQKWYNEQFF	TGCAGTCGACTAGATCAAAAGTGGTACAATGAGCAGTTCTTC
TRBV5-6	few	TRBD1	TRBJ2-1	CASSQLTGGSYNEQFF	TGTGCCAGCAGCCAGCTGACAGGGGGGTCCTACAATGAGCAGTTCTTC
TRBV5-1	-	-	TRBJ2-1	CASTIGTQLVNEQFF	TGCGCCAGCACCATAGGGACTCAACTTGTCAATGAGCAGTTCTTC
TRBV6-1	few	-	TRBJ2-1	CASSQAGEGNEQFF	TGTGCCAGCAGTCAGGCAGGGGAGGGCAATGAGCAGTTCTTC
TRBV29-1	-	-	TRBJ2-7	CSVEGTSYEQYF	TGCAGCGTTGAAGGGACATCTTACGAGCAGTACTTC
TRBV12-3/TRBV12-4	few	-	TRBJ1-5	CASTLSLNQPQHF	TGTGCCAGCACCTTGAGCCTCAATCAGCCCCAGCATTTT
TRBV21-1	-	-	TRBJ2-2	CASSKGCSGRAGELFF	TGTGCCAGCAGCAAGGGGTGCAGCGGGAGGGCCGGGGAGCTGTTTTTT
TRBV12-3/TRBV12-4	-	-	TRBJ2-7	CASSFGSAAYEQYF	TGTGCCAGCAGTTTCGGTAGCGCAGCCTACGAGCAGTACTTC
TRBV4-3	many	TRBD1	TRBJ2-3	CASSQDGAAGGRPPTDTQYF	TGCGCCAGCAGCCAAGATGGGGCGGCAGGGGGCCGCCCTCCTACAGATACGCAGTATTTT
TRBV6-1	-	TRBD1	TRBJ2-3	CASSEPHRGSDTQYF	TGTGCCAGCAGTGAACCCCACAGGGGGTCCGATACGCAGTATTTT
TRBV12-3/TRBV12-4	many	-	TRBJ2-7	CASSLQVYEQYF	TGTGCCAGCAGTTTACAAGTCTACGAGCAGTACTTC
TRBV20-1	few	TRBD2	TRBJ2-1	CSARVASGSNEQFF	TGCAGTGCTAGAGTCGCTAGCGGGAGCAATGAGCAGTTCTTC
TRBV20-1	few	-	TRBJ2-3	CSASPSARGDTQYF	TGCAGTGCTAGCCCTAGCGCCCGGGGAGATACGCAGTATTTT
TRBV6-1	few	TRBD1	TRBJ1-2	CASKGQVKANYGYTF	TGTGCCAGCAAGGGACAGGTCAAAGCTAACTATGGCTACACCTTC